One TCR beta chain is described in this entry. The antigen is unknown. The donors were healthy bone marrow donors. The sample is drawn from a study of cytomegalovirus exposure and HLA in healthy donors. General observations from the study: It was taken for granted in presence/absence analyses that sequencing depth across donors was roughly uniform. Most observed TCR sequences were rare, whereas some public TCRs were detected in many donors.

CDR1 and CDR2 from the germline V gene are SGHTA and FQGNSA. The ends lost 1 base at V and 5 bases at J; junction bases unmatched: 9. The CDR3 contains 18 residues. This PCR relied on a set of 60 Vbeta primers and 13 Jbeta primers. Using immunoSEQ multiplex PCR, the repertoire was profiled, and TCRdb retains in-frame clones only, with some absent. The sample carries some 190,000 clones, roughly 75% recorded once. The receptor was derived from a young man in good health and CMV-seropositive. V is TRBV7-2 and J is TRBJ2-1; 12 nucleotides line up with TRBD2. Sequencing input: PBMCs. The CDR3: CASSLGLAGGYGHNEQFF. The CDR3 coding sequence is TGTGCCAGCAGCTTAGGGCTAGCGGGGGGGTATGGTCACAATGAGCAGTTCTTC. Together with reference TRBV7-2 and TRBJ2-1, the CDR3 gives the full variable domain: GAGVSQSPSNKVTEKGKDVELRCDPISGHTALYWYRQSLGQGLEFLIYFQGNSAPDKSGLPSDRFSAERTGGSVSTLTIQRTQQEDSAVYLCASSLGLAGGYGHNEQFFGPGTRLTVL.